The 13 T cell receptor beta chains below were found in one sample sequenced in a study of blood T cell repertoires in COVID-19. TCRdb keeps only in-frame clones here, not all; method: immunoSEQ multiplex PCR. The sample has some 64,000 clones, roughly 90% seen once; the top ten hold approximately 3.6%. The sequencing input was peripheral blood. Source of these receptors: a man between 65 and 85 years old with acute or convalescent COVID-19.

The CDR3 loop is CASSFRQGTGELFF. CDR3 DNA: TGCGCCAGCAGCTTCAGACAGGGCACCGGGGAGCTGTTTTTT. The V and J genes are TRBV5-1 and TRBJ2-2; TRBD1 aligns across 7 bases. The CDR3 is 14 amino acids. J lost 4 bases, V lost 2 bases, and 2 bases had no gene match. Germline CDR1 SGHRS, CDR2 YFSETQ.

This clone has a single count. The CDR3 loop is CASSESTTGSTDTQYF. CDR3 sequence (DNA): TGTGCCAGCAGTGAATCCACGACAGGGAGCACAGATACGCAGTATTTT. This chain links TRBV25-1 with TRBJ2-3; 7 bases line up with TRBD1. The J segment lost 0 bases and the V segment lost 1 base, leaving 4 bases of the junction unmatched. The germline V gene encodes CDR1 MGHDK and CDR2 SYGVNS. The CDR3 spans 16 residues.

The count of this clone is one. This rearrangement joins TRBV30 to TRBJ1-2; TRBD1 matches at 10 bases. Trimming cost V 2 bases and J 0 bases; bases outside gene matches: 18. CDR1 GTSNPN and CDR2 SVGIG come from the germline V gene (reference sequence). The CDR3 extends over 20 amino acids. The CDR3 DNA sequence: TGTGCCTGGAGTCCACCCTCCGGGACAGGGGCCTGGCACCCTAACTATGGCTACACCTTC. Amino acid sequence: CAWSPPSGTGAWHPNYGYTF.

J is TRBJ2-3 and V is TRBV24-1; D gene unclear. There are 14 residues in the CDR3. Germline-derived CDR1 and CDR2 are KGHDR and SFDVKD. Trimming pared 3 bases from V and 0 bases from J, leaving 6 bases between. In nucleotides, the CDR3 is TGTGCCACCAGTGATGACACTAGCACAGATACGCAGTATTTT. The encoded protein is CATSDDTSTDTQYF.

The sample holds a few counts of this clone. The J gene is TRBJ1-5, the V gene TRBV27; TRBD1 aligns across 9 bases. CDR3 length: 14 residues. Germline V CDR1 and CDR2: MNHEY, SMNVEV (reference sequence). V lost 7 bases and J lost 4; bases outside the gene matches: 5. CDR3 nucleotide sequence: TGTGCCAGCAAGCGACAGGGGGTTAATCAGCCCCAGCATTTT. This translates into CASKRQGVNQPQHF.

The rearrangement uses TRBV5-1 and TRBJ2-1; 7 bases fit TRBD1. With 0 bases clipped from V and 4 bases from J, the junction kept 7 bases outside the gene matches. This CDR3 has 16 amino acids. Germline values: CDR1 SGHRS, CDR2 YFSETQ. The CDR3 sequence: CASSLETGSRYNEQFF. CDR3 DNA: TGCGCCAGCAGCTTGGAGACAGGGTCTCGGTACAATGAGCAGTTCTTC.

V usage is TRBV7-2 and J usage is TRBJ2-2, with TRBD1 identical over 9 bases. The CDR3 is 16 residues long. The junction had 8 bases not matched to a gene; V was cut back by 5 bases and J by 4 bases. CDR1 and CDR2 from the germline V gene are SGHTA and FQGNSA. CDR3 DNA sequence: TGTGCCAGCAGCAGGACAGGGGTATCGAGCACCGGGGAGCTGTTTTTT. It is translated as CASSRTGVSSTGELFF.

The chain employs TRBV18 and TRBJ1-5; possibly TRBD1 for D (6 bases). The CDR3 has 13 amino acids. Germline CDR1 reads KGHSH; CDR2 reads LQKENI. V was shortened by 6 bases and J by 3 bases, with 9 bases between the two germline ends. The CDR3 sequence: CASSQGPNQPQHF. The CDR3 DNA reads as TGTGCCAGCTCGCAGGGGCCCAATCAGCCCCAGCATTTT.

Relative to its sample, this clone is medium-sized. CDR3 residues: CASSSDRSRGYTF. In nucleotides, the CDR3 is TGTGCCAGCAGCTCGGACAGGTCACGGGGCTACACCTTC. The chain carries TRBV11-2 and TRBJ1-2; 7 bases agree with TRBD1. The CDR3 sequence is 13 residues long. Germline V gene data show CDR1 as SGHAT and CDR2 as FQNNGV. V lost 4 bases to trimming and J lost 8 bases; unmatched junction nucleotides: 7. Complete variable domain (other parts from reference TRBV11-2 and TRBJ1-2): EAGVAQSPRYKIIEKRQSVAFWCNPISGHATLYWYQQILGQGPKLLIQFQNNGVVDDSQLPKDRFSAERLKGVDSTLKIQPAKLEDSAVYLCASSSDRSRGYTFGSGTRLTVV.

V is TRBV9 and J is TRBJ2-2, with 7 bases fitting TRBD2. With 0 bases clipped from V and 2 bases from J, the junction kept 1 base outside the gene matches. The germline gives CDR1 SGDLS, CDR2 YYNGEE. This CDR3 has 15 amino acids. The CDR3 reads CASSVAGGNTGELFF. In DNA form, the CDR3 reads TGTGCCAGCAGCGTAGCGGGGGGTAACACCGGGGAGCTGTTTTTT.

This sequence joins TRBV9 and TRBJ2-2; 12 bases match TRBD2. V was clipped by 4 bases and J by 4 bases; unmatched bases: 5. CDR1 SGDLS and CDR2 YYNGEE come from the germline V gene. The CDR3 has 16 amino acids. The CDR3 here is CASSPRTSGATGELFF. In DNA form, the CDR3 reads TGTGCCAGCAGCCCTCGGACTAGCGGGGCCACCGGGGAGCTGTTTTTT. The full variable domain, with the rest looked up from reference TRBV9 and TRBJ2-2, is DSGVTQTPKHLITATGQRVTLRCSPRSGDLSVYWYQQSLDQGLQFLIQYYNGEERAKGNILERFSAQQFPDLHSELNLSSLELGDSALYFCASSPRTSGATGELFFGEGSRLTVL.

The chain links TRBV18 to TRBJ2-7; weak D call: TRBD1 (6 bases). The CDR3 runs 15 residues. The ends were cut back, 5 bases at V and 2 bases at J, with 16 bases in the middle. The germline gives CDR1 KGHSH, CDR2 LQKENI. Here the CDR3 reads CASSTYRDTAYEQYF. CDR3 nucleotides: TGTGCCAGCTCAACCTACCGGGACACTGCCTACGAGCAGTACTTC.

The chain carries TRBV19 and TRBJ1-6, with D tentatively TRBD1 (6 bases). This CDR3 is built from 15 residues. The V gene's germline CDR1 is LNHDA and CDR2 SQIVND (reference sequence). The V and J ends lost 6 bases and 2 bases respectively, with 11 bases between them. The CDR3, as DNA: TGTGCCAGTAGGAGACAGGACACCTATAATTCACCCCTCCACTTT. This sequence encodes CASRRQDTYNSPLHF.